The 24 T cell receptor beta chains reported below all come from one sample, sequenced in a study of cytomegalovirus exposure and HLA in healthy donors. It was with 60 Vbeta and 13 Jbeta primers that the PCR ran. TCRdb keeps only in-frame clones here, not all; method: immunoSEQ multiplex PCR. Among roughly 150,000 clones, 65% to 75% were seen once, and the ten largest hold less than 5%. The sequencing input was PBMCs. The receptors were sampled from a man in his fifties or sixties in good health and CMV-seronegative.

V is TRBV15 and J is TRBJ1-5; 8 bases align to TRBD1. Germline values: CDR1 LNHNV, CDR2 YYDKDF (reference sequence). The CDR3 consists of 15 residues. The V and J ends lost 5 bases and 5 bases, in that order; junction bases with no gene match: 8. Here the CDR3 reads CATSPRDRRYQPQHF. The CDR3 DNA is TGTGCCACCAGCCCGAGGGACAGGCGATATCAGCCCCAGCATTTT.

This chain uses TRBV5-1 with TRBJ2-6; 7 bases agree with TRBD1. The CDR3 contains 15 residues. J gave up 1 base and V 4 bases, and 2 bases lay outside the gene matches. Germline lookup yields CDR1 SGHRS and CDR2 YFSETQ. The CDR3 DNA sequence: TGCGCCAGCAGCACGACAGGGTCTGGGGCCAACGTCCTGACTTTC. It encodes CASSTTGSGANVLTF.

The chain links TRBV19 to TRBJ1-1, with 7 bases aligning to TRBD1. CDR1 is LNHDA and CDR2 is SQIVND in the germline V gene (reference sequence). The CDR3 runs to 14 residues. The ends lost 5 bases at V and 4 bases at J; junction bases unmatched: 7. CDR3 nucleotide sequence: TGTGCCAGTAGTCTGGGACAGAGAAGCACTGAAGCTTTCTTT. This translates into CASSLGQRSTEAFF.

The rearrangement links TRBV19 to TRBJ2-3, with 7 bases identical to TRBD1. This CDR3 region has 15 residues. Germline assignment: CDR1 LNHDA and CDR2 SQIVND (reference sequence). Germline trimming cut 5 bases from V and 0 bases from J; bases unmatched to any gene: 5. The CDR3 spells CASSSQGMSTDTQYF. In nucleotides, the CDR3 is TGTGCCAGTAGTTCACAGGGGATGAGCACAGATACGCAGTATTTT. Based on the CDR3 plus reference TRBV19 and TRBJ2-3, the full variable domain is DGGITQSPKYLFRKEGQNVTLSCEQNLNHDAMYWYRQDPGQGLRLIYYSQIVNDFQKGDIAEGYSVSREKKESFPLTVTSAQKNPTAFYLCASSSQGMSTDTQYFGPGTRLTVL.

The chain couples TRBV30 to TRBJ2-5; TRBD2 matches at 10 bases. The germline gives CDR1 GTSNPN, CDR2 SVGIG (reference sequence). Trimming at V came to 5 bases and at J to 4 bases, leaving 4 bases not matched to a gene. The CDR3 covers 13 residues. The CDR3 loop is CAWGASGRETQYF. Here the CDR3 DNA reads TGTGCCTGGGGGGCTAGCGGGAGAGAGACCCAGTACTTC.

The chain employs TRBV28 and TRBJ2-1, with 7 bases matching TRBD2. Unmatched junction bases numbered 17, after V lost 5 bases and J lost 10 bases. This CDR3 has 16 amino acids. CDR1 and CDR2 (germline): MDHEN, SYDVKM. DNA for the CDR3: TGTGCCAGCAGTCCCCTCCCCCCCCGCGGGAGAGGCGAGCAGTTCTTC. It encodes CASSPLPPRGRGEQFF.

CDR3 residues: CASSRTGRDGYTF. The CDR3 bases are TGTGCCAGCAGTAGGACAGGGCGAGATGGCTACACCTTC. The V call is TRBV6-5, the J call TRBJ1-2; 8 bases line up with TRBD1. The CDR3 extends over 13 amino acids. Germline V gene data show CDR1 as MNHEY and CDR2 as SVGAGI. The ends lost 5 bases at V and 6 bases at J; junction bases unmatched: 5.

V gene TRBV5-1 combines with J gene TRBJ2-7, with D perhaps TRBD1 (6 bases). The length of the CDR3 is 12 residues. Germline V CDR1 and CDR2: SGHRS, YFSETQ. V lost 8 bases, J lost 1 base, and 10 bases lay in between. CDR3 protein: CASHGQSYEQYF. CDR3 DNA sequence: TGCGCCAGTCATGGACAGTCCTACGAGCAGTACTTC.

The rearrangement uses TRBV18 and TRBJ1-2; D might be TRBD1 (5 bases). This CDR3 contains 15 residues. CDR1 is KGHSH, CDR2 LQKENI, per germline. Trimming removed 3 bases at V and 0 bases at J, with 11 bases between. Here the CDR3 reads CASSPDSSPNYGYTF. CDR3 DNA sequence: TGTGCCAGCTCACCTGACAGTTCACCTAACTATGGCTACACCTTC.

The J gene is TRBJ2-5, the V gene TRBV30; 13 bases align to TRBD2. The junction had 12 bases not matched to a gene; V was cut back by 3 bases and J by 5 bases. The CDR3 has 17 residues. The germline gives CDR1 GTSNPN, CDR2 SVGIG (reference sequence). The CDR3 region has the DNA TGTGCCTGGAGCGTCGGACTAGCGGGAGTTGAGGGGGAGACCCAGTACTTC. Its protein is CAWSVGLAGVEGETQYF.

The chain has TRBV4-2 and TRBJ2-1, with 10 bases fitting TRBD2. CDR1 and CDR2 from the germline V gene are LGHNA and YNFKEQ. Trimming removed 4 bases from V and 9 bases from J; junction bases left unmatched: 9. There are 15 residues in the CDR3. CDR3 region: CASSREAGGPGEQFF. CDR3 sequence (DNA): TGTGCCAGCAGCCGAGAAGCGGGAGGGCCGGGTGAGCAGTTCTTC.

The chain is built from TRBV27 and TRBJ2-1; 11 positions agree with TRBD2. From germline, CDR1 is MNHEY and CDR2 SMNVEV (reference sequence). The CDR3 totals 16 residues. V shed 2 bases, J shed 10 bases, and the junction held 10 bases outside the gene matches. In DNA, the CDR3 is TGTGCCAGCAGTTTAATAGTAGCGGGAGGGCCATACGAGCAGTTCTTC. Amino acid sequence: CASSLIVAGGPYEQFF.

In this sample, this clone turned up once. V usage is TRBV28 and J usage is TRBJ2-7; 9 bases align to TRBD1. The V segment lost 4 bases and the J segment 0 bases; nucleotides outside the gene matches: 4. The length of the CDR3 is 15 residues. CDR1 MDHEN and CDR2 SYDVKM come from the germline V gene. The CDR3 coding sequence is TGTGCCAGCAGTTCCTGGACAGGGGACTCCTACGAGCAGTACTTC. It yields the protein CASSSWTGDSYEQYF.

The table lists this clone with a few counts. The chain carries TRBV7-9 and TRBJ2-7; D uncertain. The V and J ends lost 5 bases and 3 bases respectively, with 8 bases between them. The germline CDR1 and CDR2 sequences are SEHNR and FQNEAQ (reference sequence). The CDR3 totals 12 residues. CDR3 loop: CASSPQDYEQYF. The DNA for the CDR3 is TGTGCCAGCAGCCCCCAGGACTACGAGCAGTACTTC.

As DNA, the CDR3 is TGTGCCAGCAGTTTGCGATTCACCGGGGAGCTGTTTTTT. Its translation: CASSLRFTGELFF. The chain joins TRBV27 to TRBJ2-2, with no clear D. Germline V CDR1 and CDR2: MNHEY, SMNVEV (reference sequence). Trimming removed 3 bases at V and 4 bases at J, with 6 bases between. The CDR3 is made up of 13 amino acids.

The V gene is TRBV7-8, the J gene TRBJ1-3, with D maybe TRBD1 (5 bases). CDR3 length: 15 amino acids. The germline CDR1 and CDR2 sequences are SGHVS and FQNEAQ. Trimming took off 5 bases at V and 0 bases at J, with 11 bases between the two ends. As DNA, the CDR3 is TGTGCCAGCAGCCAAACAAGGGGCTCTGGAAACACCATATATTTT. It yields the protein CASSQTRGSGNTIYF.

The chain uses TRBV28 and TRBJ2-1; TRBD2 aligns across 10 bases. Germline V gene data show CDR1 as MDHEN and CDR2 as SYDVKM. Trimming cost V 8 bases and J 6 bases; bases outside gene matches: 7. The CDR3 runs 14 residues. The chain's CDR3 is CASQVAGGTNEQFF. The CDR3, as DNA: TGTGCCAGCCAGGTAGCGGGAGGAACCAATGAGCAGTTCTTC.

The rearrangement uses TRBV6-5 and TRBJ1-2; D perhaps matches TRBD1 (5 bases). Trimming removed 7 bases at V and 4 bases at J, with 13 bases between. Germline CDR1 and CDR2: MNHEY and SVGAGI. This CDR3 is built from 13 residues. The CDR3 DNA is TGTGCCAGCACCCCCCTGGGGGGCTATGGCTACACCTTC. The encoded protein is CASTPLGGYGYTF.

The chain couples TRBV5-1 to TRBJ2-4; TRBD1 matches at 8 bases. With V trimmed by 0 bases and J by 7 bases, 12 bases remained unmatched. Germline CDR1 SGHRS, CDR2 YFSETQ. The CDR3 consists of 17 residues. The CDR3 nucleotides are TGCGCCAGCAGCTTGGACCAGGGGGCTTCAACCTTCAACATTCAGTACTTC. As protein: CASSLDQGASTFNIQYF.

The chain uses TRBV9 and TRBJ2-3; 7 bases align to TRBD1. Germline V gives CDR1 SGDLS, CDR2 YYNGEE. The CDR3 is made up of 18 amino acids. J lost 4 bases, V lost 0 bases, and 14 bases had no gene match. Here the CDR3 reads CASSVDPSTGWSPDTQYF. The CDR3 DNA is TGTGCCAGCAGCGTAGACCCCTCGACAGGGTGGTCCCCAGATACGCAGTATTTT.

DNA of the CDR3: TGCAGCGTTGCCCCCGGGGGTCATGAAAAACTGTTTTTT. Protein product: CSVAPGGHEKLFF. J is TRBJ1-4 and V is TRBV29-1, with TRBD1 as a possible D gene (5 bases). Germline assignment: CDR1 SQVTM and CDR2 ANQGSEA. CDR3 length equals 13 residues. The V and J ends lost 4 bases and 6 bases respectively, with 12 bases between them.

This clone rates as medium-sized. This sequence joins TRBV7-8 and TRBJ2-7; 7 bases line up with TRBD1. The germline V gene has CDR1 SGHVS and CDR2 FQNEAQ. V was pared by 1 base and J by 3 bases, with 12 bases of the junction left unmatched. The CDR3 spans 17 residues. This chain's CDR3 is CASSLGQGDASYYEQYF. The CDR3 coding sequence is TGTGCCAGCAGCTTAGGACAGGGAGACGCCTCCTACTACGAGCAGTACTTC.

The chain couples TRBV28 to TRBJ2-5; TRBD1 aligns across 8 bases. The CDR3 length is 18 residues. Germline CDR1 MDHEN, CDR2 SYDVKM. V lost 6 bases to trimming and J lost 1 base; unmatched junction nucleotides: 16. The DNA of the CDR3 is TGTGCCAGCAGGATGGACAGGGAGAGGGGCTCAATCCAAGAGACCCAGTACTTC. Translating it yields CASRMDRERGSIQETQYF. Variable domain in full (rest from reference TRBV28 and TRBJ2-5): DVKVTQSSRYLVKRTGEKVFLECVQDMDHENMFWYRQDPGLGLRLIYFSYDVKMKEKGDIPEGYSVSREKKERFSLILESASTNQTSMYLCASRMDRERGSIQETQYFGPGTRLLVL.

Only a few counts were recorded for this clone. This rearrangement joins TRBV5-4 to TRBJ2-5; the D gene is possibly TRBD2 (5 bases). With the DNA end fitting TRBJ2-7 better, the J assignment may be wrong. This CDR3 contains 15 residues. Germline lookup yields CDR1 SGHNT and CDR2 YYREEE (reference sequence). CDR3 nucleotides: TGTGCCAGCAGCTCCCACGGCGAGGGCTCCTACGAGCAGTACTTC. Protein sequence: CASSSHGEGSYEQYF.